This T cell receptor beta chain was sequenced for a study of CD8 T cells in Susac syndrome (dated by TCRdb to about 2019). Context from the whole study: Of the Susac syndrome patients who were sequenced, over five had clinically active disease and roughly eight were in clinical remission. At blood withdrawal, Susac syndrome patients were either therapy-naive, taking corticosteroids (in some cases with IVIg as well), or taking IVIg alone. Whether CD8+ T cell activation and differentiation in Susac syndrome was antigen driven was tested using repertoire sequencing. The study compared CD8+ T cell repertoire clonality among about a dozen healthy donors, around 14 Susac syndrome patients and approximately 16 multiple sclerosis patients. The paper as a whole reports these results and caveats: Looking at Susac-specific public clones, the researchers identified some 15 in the total CD8+ repertoire and five or six in the CD8+ TEMRA repertoire. CD8+ repertoires in Susac syndrome showed clonal expansion, which was highest in CD8+ TEMRA cells and was greater in clinically active patients than in remitting patients. The study acknowledged that relatively few individuals were included in the TCR sequencing and HLA analysis.

In this sample, this clonotype turned up a few times. The antigen it binds to is not known. No much larger clone is present one base from it, and per-base qualities are unavailable. Relative to germline, V is 1 base shorter and J is 0 bases shorter, with 1 base between their ends. Sequences SEHNR (CDR1) and FQNEAQ (CDR2) are obtained from the germline V gene (reference sequence). From cysteine to phenylalanine, the CDR3 is 13 amino acids long. The entry retains the CDR3 DNA only, 39 bases that are in frame from base 1. RNA was extracted with the RNeasy kit and about 0.45 to 1 ug was reverse transcribed using random hexamers. TCR beta CDR3 regions were amplified with the immunoSEQ multiplex PCR assay covering 54 Vbeta and 13 Jbeta segments. Bias from PCR amplification was corrected by using a synthetic template baseline for primer optimization and for computational correction. On the authors' methods: Reads were assigned to V, D and J genes according to IMGT and analyzed in immunoSEQ Analyzer, with only productive sequences retained. To calculate clonality, Shannon entropy was normalized by log2 of the number of productive unique sequences and then subtracted from one. For each patient and control, public and private clones were evaluated within the 100 most prevalent clones. A clone was defined as Susac-specific if it was absent from the healthy and MS cohorts, from roughly 980 published viral clones and from other ImmuneACCESS disease sequences. TCRdb ran its own pipeline on the public reads, namely fastp trimming at Q25 and MiXCR clone calling, and kept in-frame beta chains. Duplicate CDR3 protein sequences are folded into a single record with the most common DNA and genes. The V and J calls shown here were made by TCRdb, not taken from the authors' results. Within this sample are about 76,000 distinct CDR3 sequences, with 90% to 95% of them counted one time only. The ten biggest clones cover around 0.45% of the sample.

Peripheral blood CD8+ and CD4+ T cells from healthy donors, Susac syndrome patients and multiple sclerosis patients were profiled by high-throughput TCR beta sequencing. Susac syndrome patients met recently defined diagnostic criteria for definite or probable disease. Bulk CD8+ and CD4+ T cells were purified magnetically by negative isolation, whereas CD8+ TEMRA cells were enriched by FACS. Blood was collected in EDTA tubes and processed within 24 hours, with PBMCs isolated through density gradient centrifugation. PBMCs intended for TCR sequencing were cryopreserved in liquid nitrogen and were subsequently thawed in a 37 degrees C water bath. The sorted or isolated CD4+, CD8+ and CD8+ TEMRA cells reached a purity of at least 90%.

This receptor was identified in a human donor with Susac syndrome. What was sequenced was CD8+ T cells from PBMCs. The sequence links TRBV7-9 to TRBJ1-3, with an unclear D gene assignment. The bases read TGTGCCAGCAGCTTAGGCTCTGGAAACACCATATATTTT. Translation gives CASSLGSGNTIYF.